The rows below give T cell receptor beta chains drawn from one sample of a study of T cells of healthy individuals. TCRdb passed the 5' RACE reads through MiXCR, listing each CDR3 protein once. The table shows about 57,000 distinct CDR3 sequences, with about a sixth occurring only once. All receptors come from a human donor in good health. Both conserved end residues are trimmed from each CDR3. Fields, in order: J gene, V gene, clone size, CDR3 protein. Some rows have no size entry. The others give once, few or many, or a class for an expanded clone.

J: TRBJ2-1; V: TRBV4-1; size: .; CDR3: ASSHFAWSGSGNNEQF
J: TRBJ1-1; V: TRBV20-1; size: many; CDR3: SARVRGNTEAF
J: TRBJ2-5; V: TRBV7-9; size: many; CDR3: ASSSAGVETQY
J: TRBJ2-3; V: TRBV4-2; size: many; CDR3: ASSQTSASTDTQY
J: TRBJ2-2; V: TRBV6-1; size: many; CDR3: ASTGTATGELF
J: TRBJ2-7; V: TRBV6-2/TRBV6-3; size: few; CDR3: ASSYWTGPYEQY
J: TRBJ2-5; V: TRBV27; size: few; CDR3: ASSIRTSGHRQETQY
J: TRBJ2-7; V: TRBV7-9; size: many; CDR3: ASRSGTTFEQY
J: TRBJ2-4; V: TRBV29-1; size: few; CDR3: SALDQFGAKNIQY
J: TRBJ2-5; V: TRBV30; size: few; CDR3: AWSALRVSTGETQY
J: TRBJ2-1; V: TRBV12-5; size: many; CDR3: ASGWASGSYNEQF
J: TRBJ2-7; V: TRBV6-5; size: few; CDR3: ASSRLRGRTEQY
J: TRBJ2-7; V: TRBV7-6; size: many; CDR3: ASSLVAGRGHEQY
J: TRBJ2-7; V: TRBV7-9; size: many; CDR3: ASSSLNYEQY
J: TRBJ2-3; V: TRBV20-1; size: .; CDR3: SARSGRAKDTQY
J: TRBJ2-7; V: TRBV4-1; size: .; CDR3: ASSQAGGASYEQY
J: TRBJ2-4; V: TRBV28; size: .; CDR3: ASSLYGTSVSIQY
J: TRBJ1-2; V: TRBV12-3/TRBV12-4; size: many; CDR3: ASSPSRGLSVYGYT